This paragraph reports one TCR beta chain. This specimen belongs to a study of OX40 agonist ivuxolimab in advanced cancers. Data came from immunoSEQ multiplex PCR; TCRdb stores just in-frame clones and leaves some out. The sample has about 28,000 clones; 65% to 85% are singletons. The V and J ends lost 5 bases and 3 bases respectively, with 10 bases between them. The CDR3 spans 14 residues. The V gene's germline CDR1 is LNHNV and CDR2 YYDKDF (reference sequence). This TCR came from an adult with an advanced solid tumor such as melanoma, head and neck, liver or kidney cancer. Here the sequenced sample was CD4+ or CD8+ T cells sorted from blood, taken in a trial of the OX40 agonist ivuxolimab. This chain joins TRBV15 and TRBJ1-4, with no clear D. CDR3 coding DNA: TGTGCCACCAGCGAGGGATCGGCTAATGAAAAACTGTTTTTT. This encodes CATSEGSANEKLFF. Full variable domain (rest looked up from reference TRBV15 and TRBJ1-4): DAMVIQNPRYQVTQFGKPVTLSCSQTLNHNVMYWYQQKSSQAPKLLFHYYDKDFNNEADTPDNFQSRRPNTSFCFLDIRSPGLGDTAMYLCATSEGSANEKLFFGSGTQLSVL.